This is a list of T cell receptor beta chains from one sample in a study of T cell repertoires in cytomegalovirus infection. These TCRs' antigens remain unknown. Each CDR3 protein gets one entry after TCRdb re-called the reads with MiXCR. The repertoire includes about 920,000 distinct CDR3 sequences, about a third of them detected once, and about an eighth sits in the top ten. The sample consisted of cultured CD8+ T cells from PBMCs, taken from culture after CMV antigen stimulation. The receptors stem from a human donor in good health (CMV status not recorded). Some clones in this sample may be carry-over from other donors' samples. CDR3s include the opening cysteine and the closing phenylalanine or tryptophan. The D gene is left open where the match is weak. Clone size, where shown, is once, few, many, or a class for clones that have expanded.

v_gene	abundance	d_gene	j_gene	CDR3nt	CDR3aa
TRBV27	many	NA	TRBJ2-1	TGTGCCAGCAGCTTAGGACTAAGCTCCTACAATGAGCAGTTCTTC	CASSLGLSSYNEQFF
TRBV15	NA	NA	TRBJ2-3	TGTGCCACCCAAACAGAGGCGGGAACAGATACGCAGTATTTT	CATQTEAGTDTQYF
TRBV6-4	few	TRBD2	TRBJ2-3	TGTGCCAGCAGTGACTCTGGGGGGGGGATAGATACGCAGTATTTT	CASSDSGGGIDTQYF
TRBV7-9	NA	TRBD1	TRBJ1-4	TGTGCCAGCAGCTCGGGACAGAATAATGAAAAACTGTTTTTT	CASSSGQNNEKLFF
TRBV4-1	NA	NA	TRBJ1-4	TGCGCCAGCGCCGACAGCGTTAATGAAAAACTGTTTTTT	CASADSVNEKLFF
TRBV5-1	NA	NA	TRBJ2-3	TGCGCCAGCAGCTTTCGACCGGATCACACAGATACGCAGTATTTT	CASSFRPDHTDTQYF
TRBV4-3	NA	NA	TRBJ2-5	TGCGCCAGCAGCCAAGATCGGGAGCCGAAAGAGACCCAGTACTTC	CASSQDREPKETQYF
TRBV6-5	NA	NA	TRBJ2-1	TGTGCCAGCGGTCGGGAGCAGTTCTTC	CASGREQFF
TRBV19	NA	TRBD2	TRBJ2-1	TGTGCCAGTAGCCCCGATCGACTAGCGGGGGCCTTCTACAATGAGCAGTTCTTC	CASSPDRLAGAFYNEQFF
TRBV4-2	NA	NA	TRBJ2-2	TGTGCCAGCAGCCAAGTTGAATGGGCGAACACCGGGGAGCTGTTTTTT	CASSQVEWANTGELFF
TRBV4-1	few	NA	TRBJ2-3	TGCGCCAGCAGCCAAGATCCGCAGGGCGCGGATACGCAGTATTTT	CASSQDPQGADTQYF
TRBV6-1	NA	NA	TRBJ1-5	TGTGCCAGCAGCCCTCGGGCCCAGGGGAATCAGCCCCAGCATTTT	CASSPRAQGNQPQHF
TRBV7-9	few	TRBD2	TRBJ2-2	TGTGCCAGCAGTCAGAGCGGGGGCCTGAACACCGGGGAGCTGTTTTTT	CASSQSGGLNTGELFF
TRBV7-6	many	NA	TRBJ2-3	TGTGCCAGCAGCTTAGGCACCTACACAGATACGCAGTATTTT	CASSLGTYTDTQYF
TRBV2	few	NA	TRBJ1-1	TGTGCCAGCAGTGAGGATAAAGAGGCAGGATATATGAACACTGAAGCTTTCTTT	CASSEDKEAGYMNTEAFF
TRBV9	few	TRBD1	TRBJ1-1	TGTGCCAGCAGCGCGGGACAGGGGCCGGAAGCTTTCTTT	CASSAGQGPEAFF
TRBV19	many	TRBD1	TRBJ1-1	TGTGCCAGTAGGACAGGGCAGAACACTGAAGCTTTCTTT	CASRTGQNTEAFF
TRBV7-8	NA	TRBD2	TRBJ2-1	TGTGCCAGCAGCAAAATTACAATCAGCGGGGGGCCTGGAGAGCAGTTCTTC	CASSKITISGGPGEQFF
TRBV6-5	NA	NA	TRBJ1-1	TGTGCCAGCAGGCTGGACGGCCTTGGGAACACTGAAGCTTTCTTT	CASRLDGLGNTEAFF
TRBV6-2/TRBV6-3	NA	NA	TRBJ1-5	TGTGTTTTTGGGAGGGCGACGGGTCAGCCCCAACATTTT	CVFGRATGQPQHF
TRBV28	NA	NA	TRBJ2-3	TGTGCCAGCAGCCCCGGGCAGGGAATCACAGATACGCAGTATTTT	CASSPGQGITDTQYF
TRBV24-1	NA	TRBD1	TRBJ1-5	TGTGCCACCAGTGATTCCAGGACAGGGGGTTCGATTAGCAATCAGCCCCAGCATTTT	CATSDSRTGGSISNQPQHF
TRBV12-3/TRBV12-4	few	TRBD2	TRBJ2-1	TGTGCCAGCAGGGTGGGGGCTAGCGGGAATTACAATGAGCAGTTCTTC	CASRVGASGNYNEQFF
TRBV9	NA	TRBD2	TRBJ2-1	TGTGCCAGCAGCGTGGTAGCGGGGGGTGCTCGGGAGCAGTTCTTC	CASSVVAGGAREQFF
TRBV27	NA	NA	TRBJ2-1	TGTGCCGGCGGCAATGAGCAGTTCTTC	CAGGNEQFF
TRBV6-6	few	NA	TRBJ2-2	TGTGCCAGCAGTTACGAGGGCACTCCCGGGGAGCTGTTTTTT	CASSYEGTPGELFF
TRBV12-3/TRBV12-4	NA	NA	TRBJ1-3	TGTGCCAGCTCCGACAGGTTTAACACCATATATTTT	CASSDRFNTIYF
TRBV12-5	few	NA	TRBJ2-3	TGTGCTAGTGGTTGGTACCCTGAGGGGCGCACAGATACGCAGTATTTT	CASGWYPEGRTDTQYF
TRBV2	NA	NA	TRBJ2-5	TGTGCCAGCAGGGTCATGTACCAAGAGACCCAGTACTTC	CASRVMYQETQYF
TRBV6-5	many	NA	TRBJ1-2	TGTGCCAGCAGTTACGATCCGGGACATCCCTATGGCTACACCTTC	CASSYDPGHPYGYTF
TRBV27	NA	NA	TRBJ1-2	TGTGCCAGCTCCGCGGGGGGCGCTTCAAATGGCTACACCTTC	CASSAGGASNGYTF
TRBV18	NA	NA	TRBJ1-1	TGTGCCAGCTCACCACCGAATCCTATGAACACTGAAGCTTTCTTT	CASSPPNPMNTEAFF
TRBV4-1	few	NA	TRBJ2-2	TGCGCCAGCAGCCAAGACCTAGCGACTAGTAACACCGGGGAGCTGTTTTTT	CASSQDLATSNTGELFF
TRBV5-8	few	NA	TRBJ1-1	TGTGCCAGCAGCCCGTGGGGGGGACGGCCTGAAGCTTTCTTT	CASSPWGGRPEAFF
TRBV19	few	NA	TRBJ2-1	TGTGCCAGTAGCCCGACCGAACCCTACAATGAGCAGTTCTTC	CASSPTEPYNEQFF
TRBV5-6	few	TRBD2	TRBJ2-3	TGTGCCAGCAGCTTTCTGGCGGGACTAGCAGTAGATACGCAGTATTTT	CASSFLAGLAVDTQYF
TRBV6-1	NA	NA	TRBJ1-2	TGTGCCAGCAGTGAATTTAGGCTGCGGGGACATGGCTACACCTTC	CASSEFRLRGHGYTF
TRBV9	many	NA	TRBJ1-4	TGTGCCAGCAGCGCCCCTCAAGGGACAACTAATGAAAAACTGTTTTTT	CASSAPQGTTNEKLFF
TRBV12-5	few	NA	TRBJ1-1	TGTGCTAGTGGTTCCCCCGGACGTCTTGAAGCTTTCTTT	CASGSPGRLEAFF
TRBV29-1	few	NA	TRBJ2-1	TGCAGCGTTGAGTCCCTTACTAGTCCCCCCTACAATGAGCAGTTCTTC	CSVESLTSPPYNEQFF
TRBV7-6	NA	NA	TRBJ2-7	TGTGTCAGCAGCTTATTACAGAACTCCTACGAGCAGTACTTC	CVSSLLQNSYEQYF
TRBV6-6	many	TRBD2	TRBJ2-3	TGTGCCAGCAGTTACACGAGGACTAGCGGGGTTGAAGATACGCAGTATTTT	CASSYTRTSGVEDTQYF
TRBV7-6	many	NA	TRBJ2-1	TGTGCCAGCAGCTTAAGTCCGGTTTCTTGGGGGACGATCTACAATGAGCAGTTCTTC	CASSLSPVSWGTIYNEQFF
TRBV29-1	NA	NA	TRBJ1-5	TGCAGCGTTGAAGATGGAGGGCGCAATCAGCCCCAGCATTTT	CSVEDGGRNQPQHF
TRBV6-5	many	NA	TRBJ2-3	TGTGCCAGCAGTTACTCAGGGTATGGCACAGATACGCAGTATTTT	CASSYSGYGTDTQYF
TRBV7-7	many	TRBD2	TRBJ2-1	TGTGCTAGCAGCTTAGAGGTAGCGGGGGCCCTCTCCTACAATGAGCAGTTCTTC	CASSLEVAGALSYNEQFF
TRBV6-1	few	TRBD2	TRBJ2-3	TGTGCCAGCAGCCGGACTCCGAGGACTAGCGGGGGAACAGATACGCAGTATTTT	CASSRTPRTSGGTDTQYF
TRBV4-2	NA	TRBD1	TRBJ1-5	TGTGCCAGCAGCCAAGTCCAGGGGGCCCCCGTCGAGGTCCAGCATTTT	CASSQVQGAPVEVQHF
TRBV7-8	NA	TRBD2	TRBJ2-1	TGTGCCAGCAGCGCATATAGCGGGGGGCCGTACAATGAGCAGTTCTTC	CASSAYSGGPYNEQFF
TRBV19	NA	TRBD1	TRBJ1-1	TGTGCCAGTAGTTGGACAGGGGGCATCACTGAAGCTTTCTTT	CASSWTGGITEAFF